This T cell receptor beta chain was identified during a study of blood T cell repertoires in COVID-19 (dated by TCRdb to 2019 to 2021). The study in broad terms: Collaborator samples came from the United States, Italy and Spain and covered acute and convalescent phases of COVID-19. The repertoires were made available in a free public database intended to serve as a resource for research on the immune response to SARS-CoV-2. A de-identified subject ID, COVID-19 status, age in years and sex were almost always included in the sample metadata. The prospective study material was composed of cDNA or gDNA derived from T cells, B-cell-depleted T cells, or PBMCs. Samples came from the ongoing ImmuneRACE study (first 160 participants) plus 1,254 subjects from 6 global collaborators. Where available, HLA class I and class II types were obtained from metadata supplied by the sample provider rather than from assay-based typing. Deeply sampled blood TCRbeta repertoires from subjects exposed to, actively infected with, or recovered from COVID-19 were included in the dataset.

Whole blood was collected in K2EDTA tubes by collaborating institutions according to the institutions' own protocols. Collaborator samples were shipped for TCRbeta analysis as frozen whole blood, isolated PBMCs, or DNA extracted from either sample type. For this clone: It lacks a known antigen. No qualities accompany the bases; no much larger clone lies one base away.

The immunoSEQ Assay, a bias-controlled multiplex PCR, was used to amplify TCRbeta CDR3 regions from genomic DNA. The paper's processing steps were these. The number of nucleated cells in each sample was estimated by amplification of reference gene primers within the assay. To quantify the absolute abundance of each unique TCRbeta CDR3 rearrangement, sequence reads were collapsed and filtered. For each sample, productive Simpson clonality was calculated as the square root of Simpson's diversity index over productive rearrangements. The source is immuneACCESS, and TCRdb retained only in-frame sequences with V and J called. Part of the clones is not carried over; for the studies checked, unresolved V genes explain less than half of this, and the remainder is unexplained. The V and J calls and the clone size are those of that table, but D and trimming were determined from the DNA. The sample table shows 120,000 to 150,000 clones, and around 86% are seen once. The ten biggest clones cover around 6.5% of the sample.

Overall study outcomes, separate from this receptor: Clinical and demographic metadata were provided uncurated, with the amount varying by source and participant.

The receptor was isolated from a man older than 75 with acute or convalescent COVID-19. The specimen sequenced was peripheral blood.

The CDR3 reads as follows: CASSLGRIYEQYF. The bases read TGTGCCAGCAGTTTAGGCAGAATATACGAGCAGTACTTC. The rearranged chain carries TRBV12-3 or TRBV12-4 and TRBJ2-7; the D gene identity is not certain. From the cysteine through the phenylalanine, the CDR3 covers 13 amino acids. CDR3 DNA is the only sequence kept; it has 39 bases, read in frame from the first base. V and J lose 1 base and 4 bases, and a span of 8 bases separates them.